A single sample is the source of the 30 T cell receptor beta chains below, sequenced in a study of blood T cells in healthy people across ages (dated by TCRdb to the mid-2010s). Library construction relied on 5' RACE. These reads were obtained on an Illumina HiSeq 2500. The second PCR ran for roughly 7 to 12 cycles and used a J-beta primer mix along with a sample-barcoded 5' primer. Using fastp trimming at Q25 and MiXCR clonotype assembly, TCRdb reanalyzed the public sequencing data and kept in-frame beta chains. Rows are unified per CDR3 protein, each entry keeping the most common DNA and genes. For this sample there are over 1,500,000 distinct CDR3 sequences; about 50% appear just once. The top ten clones comprise approximately 2% of the sample. Sequencing used blood. The receptors derive from a woman aged 40 to 50 in good health.

This rearrangement joins TRBV6-2 or TRBV6-3 to TRBJ2-7; tentatively, D is TRBD1 (6 bases). The germline V and J ends were trimmed by 2 bases and 0 bases, with 14 bases remaining between them. CDR1 MNHEY and CDR2 SVGEGT come from the germline V gene. The CDR3 has 16 residues. As DNA, the CDR3 is TGTGCCAGCAGTTACGGGTGGGGGCCCTACTCCTACGAGCAGTACTTC. It is translated as CASSYGWGPYSYEQYF.

This chain connects TRBV9 to TRBJ2-7; D uncertain. V lost 0 bases and J 1 base, leaving 8 bases between the germline ends. Germline V lookup: CDR1 SGDLS, CDR2 YYNGEE. This CDR3 is 14 amino acids long. The CDR3 is CASSVAYGSYEQYF. The CDR3 nucleotides are TGTGCCAGCAGCGTAGCTTACGGTTCCTACGAGCAGTACTTC.

This clonotype was observed a handful of times. The V gene is TRBV7-2, the J gene TRBJ1-5; the match to TRBD1 covers 8 bases. The CDR3 extends over 16 amino acids. J gave up 1 base and V 5 bases, and 7 bases lay outside the gene matches. Per the germline V gene, CDR1 is SGHTA and CDR2 is FQGNSA. CDR3 amino acids: CASSQPTGVSNQPQHF. CDR3 nucleotide sequence: TGTGCCAGCAGCCAACCGACAGGGGTGAGCAATCAGCCCCAGCATTTT.

This clonotype was seen once. This rearrangement joins TRBV12-3 or TRBV12-4 to TRBJ1-2, with D possibly matching TRBD1 (6 bases). Between the trimmed V and J ends, which lost 3 bases and 6 bases, there was a span of 11 bases. CDR3 length: 13 amino acids. CDR3 coding DNA: TGTGCCAGCAGTTTTACAGGGATGGATGGCTACACCTTC. Its translation is CASSFTGMDGYTF.

The V and J genes are TRBV28 and TRBJ1-1; D not resolved. CDR3 length: 14 residues. V was pared by 3 bases and J by 5 bases, with 13 bases between. From germline, CDR1 is MDHEN and CDR2 SYDVKM. DNA of the CDR3: TGTGCCAGCAGTTTGGGCCCCCAGCGGACTGAAGCTTTCTTT. Protein sequence: CASSLGPQRTEAFF.

The chain recombines TRBV7-3 with TRBJ2-3, with D perhaps being TRBD1 or TRBD2 (6 bases each). The CDR3 contains 15 residues. Trimming removed 6 bases at V and 0 bases at J, with 13 bases between. CDR1 SGHTA and CDR2 FQGTGA come from the germline V gene. For the CDR3, the DNA is TGTGCCAGCAGTGACCTAGGGGGGAGCACAGATACGCAGTATTTT. Its translation is CASSDLGGSTDTQYF. The whole variable domain, filled in from reference TRBV7-3 and TRBJ2-3, reads GAGVSQTPSNKVTEKGKYVELRCDPISGHTALYWYRQSLGQGPEFLIYFQGTGAADDSGLPNDRFFAVRPEGSVSTLKIQRTERGDSAVYLCASSDLGGSTDTQYFGPGTRLTVL.

The chain joins TRBV24-1 to TRBJ1-2, with 7 bases aligning to TRBD1. The CDR3 is 15 amino acids. V lost 2 bases, J lost 2 bases, and 4 bases stayed unmatched. Germline CDR1 reads KGHDR; CDR2 reads SFDVKD. The CDR3 nucleotides read TGTGCCACCAGTGATTCTCGCAGGGGGAACTATGGCTACACCTTC. This codes for CATSDSRRGNYGYTF.

This rearrangement joins TRBV28 to TRBJ2-7; 9 nucleotides agree with TRBD1. After removal of 4 bases from V and 3 bases from J, the junction contained 16 bases not matched to a gene. Germline V gene sequence: CDR1 MDHEN, CDR2 SYDVKM. This CDR3 spans 18 amino acids. CDR3 nucleotides: TGTGCCAGCAGTTCCTTACCCGGACAGGGGACTCGGGACTACGAGCAGTACTTC. This sequence encodes CASSSLPGQGTRDYEQYF.

The rearrangement joins TRBV20-1 to TRBJ2-4, with a tentative D call TRBD1 (5 bases). The end of the DNA aligns better with TRBJ2-7, so the J call may be wrong. Germline CDR1 reads DFQATT; CDR2 reads SNEGSKA (reference sequence). CDR3 length equals 13 residues. This chain's CDR3 is CSAREGQRYEQYF. The CDR3 DNA is TGCAGTGCTAGAGAGGGGCAGCGATACGAGCAGTACTTC.

This sequence joins TRBV20-1 and TRBJ1-6, with a possible D match to TRBD1 (5 bases). The V end was cut by 3 bases, the J end by 7 bases, with 16 bases between. Per the germline V gene, CDR1 is DFQATT and CDR2 is SNEGSKA (reference sequence). This CDR3 region has 15 residues. The CDR3 coding sequence is TGCAGTGCTAGCGTCCCCCCCGACAGAAATTCACCCCTCCACTTT. Translating gives CSASVPPDRNSPLHF.

The V gene is TRBV20-1, the J gene TRBJ1-2, with 9 positions matching TRBD1. There are 14 residues in the CDR3. In germline, CDR1 is DFQATT, CDR2 SNEGSKA (reference sequence). Trimming removed 6 bases from V and 8 bases from J; junction bases left unmatched: 13. CDR3 region: CSAQTGTGLVGYTF. CDR3 DNA sequence: TGCAGTGCCCAGACCGGGACAGGGTTAGTAGGCTACACCTTC.

This clonotype was seen once. The rearrangement uses TRBV20-1 and TRBJ1-2; D remains unclear. Germline-derived CDR1 and CDR2 are DFQATT and SNEGSKA (reference sequence). CDR3 size: 11 residues. Trimming removed 0 bases from V and 11 bases from J, with 10 bases in between. CDR3 sequence: CSARDKSLYTF. The CDR3 nucleotides read TGCAGTGCTAGAGATAAGTCCCTGTACACCTTC.

This clonotype was picked up a small number of times. The CDR3 bases are TGTGCCAGCAGTTACTCGAGAGGGTTGGGGGGCCCAGTAAACTATGGCTACACCTTC. Translated, it gives CASSYSRGLGGPVNYGYTF. J is TRBJ1-2 and V is TRBV6-5; D is perhaps TRBD1 (6 bases). This CDR3 comprises 19 residues. V was clipped by 0 bases and J by 2 bases, with 22 bases between them. Germline CDR1 and CDR2: MNHEY and SVGAGI.

V gene TRBV20-1 combines with J gene TRBJ1-2; D is perhaps TRBD1 (5 bases). Deletions cut 0 bases from V and 3 bases from J, with 14 bases between. CDR1 and CDR2 from the germline V gene are DFQATT and SNEGSKA (reference sequence). CDR3 length: 15 amino acids. The CDR3 is CSARDLDTFDYGYTF. The CDR3 nucleotides are TGCAGTGCTAGAGATCTGGACACCTTCGACTATGGCTACACCTTC.

This chain connects TRBV25-1 to TRBJ2-1; TRBD2 agrees at 13 bases. CDR3 size: 20 residues. V shed 4 bases, J shed 5 bases, and the junction held 17 bases outside the gene matches. Germline lookup yields CDR1 MGHDK and CDR2 SYGVNS. The CDR3: CASSGSPGLAGTKGDNEQFF. CDR3 nucleotides: TGTGCCAGCAGTGGGTCACCGGGACTAGCGGGGACCAAGGGTGACAATGAGCAGTTCTTC.

The rearrangement joins TRBV20-1 to TRBJ2-3; 10 positions match TRBD2. CDR3 length equals 16 residues. Germline V gives CDR1 DFQATT, CDR2 SNEGSKA (reference sequence). The V segment lost 4 bases and the J segment 0 bases; nucleotides outside the gene matches: 7. CDR3 region: CSANYQAGGSTDTQYF. The DNA for the CDR3 is TGCAGTGCTAATTACCAAGCGGGGGGGAGCACAGATACGCAGTATTTT.

This clonotype appeared a few times. This rearrangement joins TRBV6-5 to TRBJ2-4; a possible D gene is TRBD1 (7 bases). The end of the DNA is better explained by TRBJ2-5, so the J call may be wrong. CDR3 length: 19 amino acids. Per the germline V gene, CDR1 is MNHEY and CDR2 is SVGAGI. The DNA of the CDR3 is TGTGCCAGCAGTTACTCGAGAAGTTTAGGGCCCTCAGGGGGGGAGACCCAGTACTTC. This gives the protein CASSYSRSLGPSGGETQYF.

This clonotype was picked up many times. Mismatch with germline at one junction end may stem from a read error. This rearrangement joins TRBV4-3 to TRBJ2-7; perhaps TRBD1 as D (5 bases). Germline CDR1 and CDR2: LGHNA and YSLEER. The CDR3 totals 13 residues. Here the CDR3 reads CASSQGPSYEQYF. As DNA, the CDR3 is TGTGCCAGCAGCCAGGGTCCTTCCTACGAGCAGTACTTC.

V usage is TRBV11-2 and J usage is TRBJ1-2; unclear D gene. This CDR3 region has 12 residues. The germline V gene encodes CDR1 SGHAT and CDR2 FQNNGV. Trimming shortened V by 4 bases and J by 7 bases, and 10 bases separated the two germline ends. Written as DNA, the CDR3 is TGTGCCAGCAGCTCCACTCACCTTGGCTACACCTTC. Protein: CASSSTHLGYTF.

The chain links TRBV10-3 to TRBJ2-4; 11 nucleotides match TRBD1. The CDR3 extends over 14 amino acids. Per germline, CDR1 ENHRY and CDR2 SYGVKD. With 9 bases clipped from V and 13 bases from J, the junction kept 14 bases outside the gene matches. The CDR3 nucleotides are TGTGCCATGGGGACAGGGGGTTTTTCCAATGAGCAGTACTTC. Residues: CAMGTGGFSNEQYF.

The rearrangement uses TRBV4-3 and TRBJ2-5; TRBD2 might be the D (6 bases). The CDR3 totals 14 residues. V lost 0 bases to trimming and J lost 7 bases, with 12 bases between them. The germline CDR1 and CDR2 sequences are LGHNA and YSLEER. CDR3 nucleotides: TGCGCCAGCAGCCAAGATTGGAGGGGCTCGACCCAGTACTTC. Amino acids: CASSQDWRGSTQYF.

This clonotype was counted between two and nine times. The chain joins TRBV5-1 to TRBJ2-3; 10 bases are a match to TRBD2. V dropped 3 bases and J dropped 1; count of bases not matched to a gene: 11. Germline assignment: CDR1 SGHRS and CDR2 YFSETQ. The length of the CDR3 is 18 residues. This chain's CDR3 is CASSYYLTGTSGTDTQYF. In DNA form, the CDR3 reads TGCGCCAGCAGCTATTATCTGACCGGGACTAGCGGCACAGATACGCAGTATTTT.

Worth noting for this clonotype: One junction end disagrees with the germline gene, perhaps due to a read error. This chain connects TRBV6-1 to TRBJ2-1; TRBD1 or TRBD2 may be the D gene (6 bases each). Looked up from germline, CDR1 is MNHNS and CDR2 is SASEGT. CDR3 size: 20 residues. CDR3 sequence (DNA): TGTGCCTGCAGTGAAGACCCACCTGGATGGTTCGGGGGCCAGAACAATGAGCAGTTCTTC. Amino acids: CACSEDPPGWFGGQNNEQFF.

This clonotype was seen only a few times. The chain carries TRBV28 and TRBJ2-7; D ambiguous. Germline lookup yields CDR1 MDHEN and CDR2 SYDVKM. CDR3 length: 12 residues. Trimming shortened V by 6 bases and J by 3 bases, and 9 bases separated the two germline ends. In nucleotides, the CDR3 is TGTGCCAGCAGCAGAACTTACTACGAGCAGTACTTC. Protein: CASSRTYYEQYF.

This clonotype occurred a few times. The chain links TRBV20-1 to TRBJ2-3; D is unresolved. V was pared by 3 bases and J by 0 bases, with 7 bases between. CDR1 is DFQATT, CDR2 SNEGSKA, per germline (reference sequence). The CDR3 consists of 13 residues. The CDR3 loop is CSARRRSTDTQYF. For the CDR3, the DNA is TGCAGTGCTAGGCGACGAAGCACAGATACGCAGTATTTT.

The chain recombines TRBV11-1 with TRBJ1-1; 8 bases fit TRBD1. V gave up 5 bases and J gave up 4 bases; unmatched junction bases: 15. The length of the CDR3 is 17 residues. Looked up from germline, CDR1 is SGHAT and CDR2 is FQDESV (reference sequence). CDR3 sequence reads: CASSLVPGQERSTEAFF. For the CDR3, the DNA is TGTGCCAGCAGCCTAGTCCCGGGACAGGAGAGGAGCACTGAAGCTTTCTTT.

The J gene is TRBJ2-1, the V gene TRBV15, with 10 positions matching TRBD2. V trimming: 1 base; J trimming: 8 bases; junction bases outside the gene matches: 5. Germline CDR1 is LNHNV and CDR2 is YYDKDF (reference sequence). This CDR3 has 15 amino acids. The CDR3 region is CATSRAAGGQYEQFF. The CDR3 DNA reads TGTGCCACCAGCAGAGCAGCGGGGGGGCAATATGAGCAGTTCTTC.

The chain is built from TRBV5-1 and TRBJ2-5, with D maybe TRBD1 (5 bases). The CDR3 loop spans 13 amino acids. Germline-derived CDR1 and CDR2 are SGHRS and YFSETQ. The V and J ends lost 5 bases and 6 bases respectively, with 14 bases between them. In nucleotides, the CDR3 is TGCGCCAGCAGTTCCCCCCAGGGAAAGACCCAGTACTTC. Protein: CASSSPQGKTQYF.

CDR3 DNA: TGCAGTGCTAGAGATCCCACAGGGGTGTACAATGAGCAGTACTTC. Protein sequence: CSARDPTGVYNEQYF. The chain employs TRBV20-1 and TRBJ2-1; 7 bases are a match to TRBD1. The better agreement between TRBJ2-7 and the DNA end casts doubt on the J call. CDR1 DFQATT and CDR2 SNEGSKA come from the germline V gene (reference sequence). This CDR3 has 15 amino acids.

This clonotype occurred many times. The gene calls are TRBV12-3 or TRBV12-4 and TRBJ2-1; 7 positions agree with TRBD2. The length of the CDR3 is 11 residues. V shed 2 bases, J shed 13 bases, and the junction held 2 bases outside the gene matches. In nucleotides, the CDR3 is TGTGCCAGCAGTTTAAAGCGGGAACAGTTCTTC. It specifies CASSLKREQFF.